Below, 28 T cell receptor beta chains from the same sample are listed, as sequenced in a study of T cells in localized non-small cell lung cancer. Using immunoSEQ multiplex PCR, the repertoire was profiled, and TCRdb retains in-frame clones only, with some absent. The sample lists tens of thousands of clones, approximately 80% occurring once. Source: peripheral blood, taken before any cancer treatment. The receptors were sampled from a female donor older than 55 with stage II squamous cell lung carcinoma.

The chain couples TRBV27 to TRBJ1-1; D gene ambiguous. The germline gives CDR1 MNHEY, CDR2 SMNVEV (reference sequence). The length of the CDR3 is 12 residues. V lost 5 bases and J lost 6, with 10 bases in between. CDR3 bases: TGTGCCAGCAGTCATGACAATGCTGAAGCTTTCTTT. Protein sequence: CASSHDNAEAFF.

The chain combines TRBV7-2 with TRBJ1-1; possible D gene TRBD1, 5 bases. V lost 3 bases and J lost 7, with 12 bases in between. CDR1 is SGHTA and CDR2 is FQGNSA in the germline V gene. The CDR3 has 13 amino acids. In DNA form, the CDR3 reads TGTGCCAGCAGCTTTAATAAAAGGGGTGAAGCTTTCTTT. As protein: CASSFNKRGEAFF. The full variable domain, completed using reference TRBV7-2 and TRBJ1-1, is GAGVSQSPSNKVTEKGKDVELRCDPISGHTALYWYRQSLGQGLEFLIYFQGNSAPDKSGLPSDRFSAERTGGSVSTLTIQRTQQEDSAVYLCASSFNKRGEAFFGQGTRLTVV.

The CDR3 loop is CASSQDPGGSEKLFF. The DNA of the CDR3 is TGCGCCAGCAGCCAAGATCCCGGGGGGAGTGAAAAACTGTTTTTT. The V gene is TRBV4-3, the J gene TRBJ1-4, with TRBD1 as a possible D gene (5 bases). The CDR3 is 15 residues long. Germline lookup yields CDR1 LGHNA and CDR2 YSLEER. Trimming removed 0 bases at V and 7 bases at J, with 12 bases between.

This chain joins TRBV7-3 and TRBJ2-3, with 9 positions matching TRBD2. V lost 4 bases to trimming and J lost 5 bases; unmatched junction nucleotides: 7. The CDR3 contains 15 residues. CDR1 and CDR2 from the germline V gene are SGHTA and FQGTGA. The CDR3 nucleotides are TGTGCCAGCAGCTGGAGCGGGGGGCCTAGAGATACGCAGTATTTT. This encodes CASSWSGGPRDTQYF. Complete variable domain (other parts from reference TRBV7-3 and TRBJ2-3): GAGVSQTPSNKVTEKGKYVELRCDPISGHTALYWYRQSLGQGPEFLIYFQGTGAADDSGLPNDRFFAVRPEGSVSTLKIQRTERGDSAVYLCASSWSGGPRDTQYFGPGTRLTVL.

This chain links TRBV5-1 with TRBJ2-7, with D uncertain. This CDR3 contains 14 residues. The germline gives CDR1 SGHRS, CDR2 YFSETQ. V lost 0 bases to trimming and J lost 1 base, with 8 bases between them. As DNA, the CDR3 is TGCGCCAGCAGCTTGGCCGGTTCATCCTACGAGCAGTACTTC. Encoded protein: CASSLAGSSYEQYF.

This sequence joins TRBV11-3 and TRBJ2-1, with 8 bases that match TRBD2. V lost 3 bases, J lost 7 bases, and 2 bases stayed unmatched. Germline assignment: CDR1 SGHNT and CDR2 YENEEA. This CDR3 region has 13 residues. DNA for the CDR3: TGTGCCAGCAGCTTCCAGCGGGGGAATGAGCAGTTCTTC. Translating gives CASSFQRGNEQFF.

CDR3 coding DNA: TGCAGCGTAAACAGGGGGCTAGGCTCCACCGGGGAGCTGTTTTTT. Its protein is CSVNRGLGSTGELFF. J is TRBJ2-2 and V is TRBV29-1, with TRBD1 identical over 9 bases. This CDR3 has 15 amino acids. With V trimmed by 6 bases and J by 4 bases, 9 bases remained unmatched. Germline CDR1 reads SQVTM; CDR2 reads ANQGSEA.

The rearrangement uses TRBV19 and TRBJ1-5; D not resolved. In germline, CDR1 is LNHDA, CDR2 SQIVND (reference sequence). The V end lost 9 bases, the J end lost 5 bases, and 17 bases lay between the germline ends. This CDR3 spans 14 amino acids. Written as DNA, the CDR3 is TGTGCCAGCCAGCGAACCATTTCCTATCAGCCCCAGCATTTT. As protein: CASQRTISYQPQHF.

J is TRBJ1-3 and V is TRBV7-8, with 8 bases lining up with TRBD1. Trimming at V came to 5 bases and at J to 0 bases, leaving 3 bases not matched to a gene. The CDR3 totals 15 residues. Germline V gene lookup returns CDR1 SGHVS and CDR2 FQNEAQ. The CDR3 reads CASSPTGGSGNTIYF. CDR3 DNA sequence: TGTGCCAGCAGCCCTACAGGGGGCTCTGGAAACACCATATATTTT.

This chain links TRBV7-8 with TRBJ2-7; 11 bases are a match to TRBD1. The CDR3 extends over 14 amino acids. With V trimmed by 4 bases and J by 5 bases, 4 bases remained unmatched. Germline CDR1 SGHVS, CDR2 FQNEAQ. This CDR3 reads CASSSGQGENEQYF. Here the CDR3 DNA reads TGTGCCAGCAGCTCGGGACAGGGGGAGAACGAGCAGTACTTC.

The chain combines TRBV7-9 with TRBJ1-1; D might be TRBD1 (6 bases). Deletions cut 4 bases from V and 1 base from J, with 13 bases between. Germline V lookup: CDR1 SEHNR, CDR2 FQNEAQ (reference sequence). The CDR3 is made up of 15 amino acids. In DNA, the CDR3 is TGTGCCAGCAGCTCCCCCTCACAGGGGAACACTGAAGCTTTCTTT. It translates to CASSSPSQGNTEAFF.

CDR3 amino acids: CASSVGQISGNTIYF. The CDR3 region has the DNA TGCGCCAGCAGCGTGGGACAGATCTCTGGAAACACCATATATTTT. The chain links TRBV5-1 to TRBJ1-3; 7 bases are a match to TRBD1. Trimming took 4 bases from V and 0 from J; bases not matched to a gene: 4. This CDR3 region has 15 residues. The germline V gene has CDR1 SGHRS and CDR2 YFSETQ.

This clone was seen more than once but under ten times. V and J are TRBV6-1 and TRBJ2-7; no definite D call. CDR3 length: 15 amino acids. CDR1 MNHNS and CDR2 SASEGT come from the germline V gene. Trimming took off 2 bases at V and 2 bases at J, with 13 bases between the two ends. The CDR3 protein is CASSERQATPYEQYF. The CDR3 nucleotides are TGTGCCAGCAGTGAACGGCAGGCGACGCCCTACGAGCAGTACTTC.

The rearrangement joins TRBV2 to TRBJ2-3; TRBD1 is a possible D gene (6 bases). V was clipped by 6 bases and J by 0 bases, with 10 bases between them. Germline V gene sequence: CDR1 SNHLY, CDR2 FYNNEI. The CDR3 is 14 residues long. CDR3 sequence (DNA): TGTGCCAGCAGAAGGGACACAAGCACAGATACGCAGTATTTT. It is translated as CASRRDTSTDTQYF.

The chain uses TRBV19 and TRBJ1-5, with TRBD1 as a possible D gene (6 bases). The V gene lost 4 bases and the J gene lost 0 bases, with 13 bases spanning the gap. CDR3 length equals 16 residues. Germline V gene lookup returns CDR1 LNHDA and CDR2 SQIVND (reference sequence). The CDR3 loop is CASSRDVRGSNQPQHF. CDR3 sequence (DNA): TGTGCCAGTAGTAGGGACGTCAGGGGTAGCAATCAGCCCCAGCATTTT.

This chain connects TRBV27 to TRBJ1-1; D is unclear. Trimming removed 5 bases at V and 5 bases at J, with 15 bases between. From germline, CDR1 is MNHEY and CDR2 SMNVEV (reference sequence). This CDR3 spans 14 amino acids. The CDR3 reads CASSLTLPGTEAFF. CDR3 in DNA: TGTGCCAGCAGTCTGACTCTCCCGGGAACTGAAGCTTTCTTT.

The V and J genes are TRBV11-1 and TRBJ2-6; no clear D gene. CDR3 size: 17 residues. CDR1 SGHAT and CDR2 FQDESV come from the germline V gene (reference sequence). With 1 base removed from V and 0 bases from J, the gap between germline ends came to 10 bases. The DNA of the CDR3 is TGTGCCAGCAGCTTAGGCCGGCAGATCTCTGGGGCCAACGTCCTGACTTTC. It specifies CASSLGRQISGANVLTF.

The V call is TRBV18, the J call TRBJ1-1; tentative D call: TRBD1 (5 bases). Germline V gives CDR1 KGHSH, CDR2 LQKENI. The CDR3 loop spans 14 amino acids. Trimming left V 1 base short and J 6 bases short, with 12 bases between. CDR3 in amino acids: CASSPLGSGPEAFF. As DNA, the CDR3 is TGTGCCAGCTCACCACTTGGGTCAGGGCCTGAAGCTTTCTTT.

The chain uses TRBV5-6 and TRBJ1-5; 7 positions match TRBD1. The V gene's germline CDR1 is SGHDT and CDR2 YYEEEE. CDR3 length equals 15 residues. J gave up 6 bases and V 4 bases, and 10 bases lay outside the gene matches. DNA of the CDR3: TGTGCCAGCAGCAATTGGGGGACAGCGGCTCAGCCCCAGCATTTT. Protein sequence: CASSNWGTAAQPQHF.

The chain combines TRBV19 with TRBJ1-2, with 11 bases matching TRBD1. The CDR3 runs to 18 residues. Trimming cost V 4 bases and J 4 bases; bases outside gene matches: 14. CDR1 is LNHDA, CDR2 SQIVND, per germline (reference sequence). In DNA, the CDR3 is TGTGCCAGTAGTACCCCACCGGGACAGGGGGGGAGGATCTATGGCTACACCTTC. Its translation is CASSTPPGQGGRIYGYTF.

The chain is built from TRBV2 and TRBJ2-1, with D possibly TRBD2 on 5 matching bases. The CDR3 runs to 11 residues. V shed 8 bases and J shed 15 bases, with 17 bases lying between them. Germline values: CDR1 SNHLY, CDR2 FYNNEI. The CDR3, as DNA: TGTGCCAGCTCGGAAGGAGGAGAGGCGTTCTTC. This sequence encodes CASSEGGEAFF.

The chain has TRBV4-3 and TRBJ2-1, with TRBD2 identical over 11 bases. This CDR3 is 18 amino acids long. After removal of 0 bases from V and 4 bases from J, the junction contained 8 bases not matched to a gene. Germline CDR1 reads LGHNA; CDR2 reads YSLEER. The CDR3 DNA is TGCGCCAGCAGCCAAGAGGGGGAACTAGCGGGGGTTTACAATGAGCAGTTCTTC. Translation: CASSQEGELAGVYNEQFF.

This clone has more than one count but fewer than ten. The gene calls are TRBV5-1 and TRBJ1-1; D is undetermined. Germline V gene sequence: CDR1 SGHRS, CDR2 YFSETQ. V dropped 1 base and J dropped 1 base, with 8 bases sitting between them. This CDR3 has 14 residues. DNA for the CDR3: TGCGCCAGCAGCTTGACTCCCTCGAACACTGAAGCTTTCTTT. As protein: CASSLTPSNTEAFF.

V is TRBV4-2 and J is TRBJ1-1; possibly TRBD1 for D (5 bases). This CDR3 spans 15 amino acids. Germline values: CDR1 LGHNA, CDR2 YNFKEQ. V shed 1 base and J shed 2 bases, with 11 bases lying between them. This CDR3 is CASSQAGQLNTEAFF. The CDR3 bases are TGTGCCAGCAGCCAAGCAGGACAACTAAACACTGAAGCTTTCTTT.

The chain uses TRBV29-1 and TRBJ1-1; no clear D gene. V dropped 6 bases and J dropped 6 bases, with 8 bases sitting between them. This CDR3 region has 10 residues. Germline loops: CDR1 SQVTM, CDR2 ANQGSEA. CDR3 sequence (DNA): TGCAGCGTGGCAACATCTGAAGCTTTCTTT. Its translation: CSVATSEAFF.

This clone was detected a few times. The genes are TRBV7-3 and TRBJ1-2, with D possibly matching TRBD1 (6 bases). Trimming stripped 5 bases from V and 2 bases from J, with 21 bases between. Per germline, CDR1 SGHTA and CDR2 FQGTGA. The CDR3 spans 17 residues. The CDR3 here is CASSPGGGLDENYGYTF. The CDR3 coding sequence is TGTGCCAGCAGCCCGGGAGGGGGGCTAGACGAAAACTATGGCTACACCTTC.

This clone has more than one count but fewer than ten. The chain is built from TRBV5-5 and TRBJ2-3; tentatively, D is TRBD1 or TRBD2 (5 bases each). The CDR3 is 14 residues long. V was clipped by 4 bases and J by 5 bases, with 14 bases between them. The germline CDR1 and CDR2 sequences are SGHKS and YYEKEE (reference sequence). CDR3 sequence: CASSGGPHEDTQYF. CDR3 nucleotides: TGTGCCAGCAGCGGGGGACCGCACGAAGATACGCAGTATTTT.

The chain carries TRBV5-1 and TRBJ2-1; D gene ambiguous. Trimming shortened V by 6 bases and J by 0 bases, and 10 bases separated the two germline ends. This CDR3 region has 14 residues. Germline CDR1 and CDR2: SGHRS and YFSETQ. The DNA of the CDR3 is TGCGCCAGCACCCTAGGAACCTCCTACAATGAGCAGTTCTTC. Amino acid sequence: CASTLGTSYNEQFF.